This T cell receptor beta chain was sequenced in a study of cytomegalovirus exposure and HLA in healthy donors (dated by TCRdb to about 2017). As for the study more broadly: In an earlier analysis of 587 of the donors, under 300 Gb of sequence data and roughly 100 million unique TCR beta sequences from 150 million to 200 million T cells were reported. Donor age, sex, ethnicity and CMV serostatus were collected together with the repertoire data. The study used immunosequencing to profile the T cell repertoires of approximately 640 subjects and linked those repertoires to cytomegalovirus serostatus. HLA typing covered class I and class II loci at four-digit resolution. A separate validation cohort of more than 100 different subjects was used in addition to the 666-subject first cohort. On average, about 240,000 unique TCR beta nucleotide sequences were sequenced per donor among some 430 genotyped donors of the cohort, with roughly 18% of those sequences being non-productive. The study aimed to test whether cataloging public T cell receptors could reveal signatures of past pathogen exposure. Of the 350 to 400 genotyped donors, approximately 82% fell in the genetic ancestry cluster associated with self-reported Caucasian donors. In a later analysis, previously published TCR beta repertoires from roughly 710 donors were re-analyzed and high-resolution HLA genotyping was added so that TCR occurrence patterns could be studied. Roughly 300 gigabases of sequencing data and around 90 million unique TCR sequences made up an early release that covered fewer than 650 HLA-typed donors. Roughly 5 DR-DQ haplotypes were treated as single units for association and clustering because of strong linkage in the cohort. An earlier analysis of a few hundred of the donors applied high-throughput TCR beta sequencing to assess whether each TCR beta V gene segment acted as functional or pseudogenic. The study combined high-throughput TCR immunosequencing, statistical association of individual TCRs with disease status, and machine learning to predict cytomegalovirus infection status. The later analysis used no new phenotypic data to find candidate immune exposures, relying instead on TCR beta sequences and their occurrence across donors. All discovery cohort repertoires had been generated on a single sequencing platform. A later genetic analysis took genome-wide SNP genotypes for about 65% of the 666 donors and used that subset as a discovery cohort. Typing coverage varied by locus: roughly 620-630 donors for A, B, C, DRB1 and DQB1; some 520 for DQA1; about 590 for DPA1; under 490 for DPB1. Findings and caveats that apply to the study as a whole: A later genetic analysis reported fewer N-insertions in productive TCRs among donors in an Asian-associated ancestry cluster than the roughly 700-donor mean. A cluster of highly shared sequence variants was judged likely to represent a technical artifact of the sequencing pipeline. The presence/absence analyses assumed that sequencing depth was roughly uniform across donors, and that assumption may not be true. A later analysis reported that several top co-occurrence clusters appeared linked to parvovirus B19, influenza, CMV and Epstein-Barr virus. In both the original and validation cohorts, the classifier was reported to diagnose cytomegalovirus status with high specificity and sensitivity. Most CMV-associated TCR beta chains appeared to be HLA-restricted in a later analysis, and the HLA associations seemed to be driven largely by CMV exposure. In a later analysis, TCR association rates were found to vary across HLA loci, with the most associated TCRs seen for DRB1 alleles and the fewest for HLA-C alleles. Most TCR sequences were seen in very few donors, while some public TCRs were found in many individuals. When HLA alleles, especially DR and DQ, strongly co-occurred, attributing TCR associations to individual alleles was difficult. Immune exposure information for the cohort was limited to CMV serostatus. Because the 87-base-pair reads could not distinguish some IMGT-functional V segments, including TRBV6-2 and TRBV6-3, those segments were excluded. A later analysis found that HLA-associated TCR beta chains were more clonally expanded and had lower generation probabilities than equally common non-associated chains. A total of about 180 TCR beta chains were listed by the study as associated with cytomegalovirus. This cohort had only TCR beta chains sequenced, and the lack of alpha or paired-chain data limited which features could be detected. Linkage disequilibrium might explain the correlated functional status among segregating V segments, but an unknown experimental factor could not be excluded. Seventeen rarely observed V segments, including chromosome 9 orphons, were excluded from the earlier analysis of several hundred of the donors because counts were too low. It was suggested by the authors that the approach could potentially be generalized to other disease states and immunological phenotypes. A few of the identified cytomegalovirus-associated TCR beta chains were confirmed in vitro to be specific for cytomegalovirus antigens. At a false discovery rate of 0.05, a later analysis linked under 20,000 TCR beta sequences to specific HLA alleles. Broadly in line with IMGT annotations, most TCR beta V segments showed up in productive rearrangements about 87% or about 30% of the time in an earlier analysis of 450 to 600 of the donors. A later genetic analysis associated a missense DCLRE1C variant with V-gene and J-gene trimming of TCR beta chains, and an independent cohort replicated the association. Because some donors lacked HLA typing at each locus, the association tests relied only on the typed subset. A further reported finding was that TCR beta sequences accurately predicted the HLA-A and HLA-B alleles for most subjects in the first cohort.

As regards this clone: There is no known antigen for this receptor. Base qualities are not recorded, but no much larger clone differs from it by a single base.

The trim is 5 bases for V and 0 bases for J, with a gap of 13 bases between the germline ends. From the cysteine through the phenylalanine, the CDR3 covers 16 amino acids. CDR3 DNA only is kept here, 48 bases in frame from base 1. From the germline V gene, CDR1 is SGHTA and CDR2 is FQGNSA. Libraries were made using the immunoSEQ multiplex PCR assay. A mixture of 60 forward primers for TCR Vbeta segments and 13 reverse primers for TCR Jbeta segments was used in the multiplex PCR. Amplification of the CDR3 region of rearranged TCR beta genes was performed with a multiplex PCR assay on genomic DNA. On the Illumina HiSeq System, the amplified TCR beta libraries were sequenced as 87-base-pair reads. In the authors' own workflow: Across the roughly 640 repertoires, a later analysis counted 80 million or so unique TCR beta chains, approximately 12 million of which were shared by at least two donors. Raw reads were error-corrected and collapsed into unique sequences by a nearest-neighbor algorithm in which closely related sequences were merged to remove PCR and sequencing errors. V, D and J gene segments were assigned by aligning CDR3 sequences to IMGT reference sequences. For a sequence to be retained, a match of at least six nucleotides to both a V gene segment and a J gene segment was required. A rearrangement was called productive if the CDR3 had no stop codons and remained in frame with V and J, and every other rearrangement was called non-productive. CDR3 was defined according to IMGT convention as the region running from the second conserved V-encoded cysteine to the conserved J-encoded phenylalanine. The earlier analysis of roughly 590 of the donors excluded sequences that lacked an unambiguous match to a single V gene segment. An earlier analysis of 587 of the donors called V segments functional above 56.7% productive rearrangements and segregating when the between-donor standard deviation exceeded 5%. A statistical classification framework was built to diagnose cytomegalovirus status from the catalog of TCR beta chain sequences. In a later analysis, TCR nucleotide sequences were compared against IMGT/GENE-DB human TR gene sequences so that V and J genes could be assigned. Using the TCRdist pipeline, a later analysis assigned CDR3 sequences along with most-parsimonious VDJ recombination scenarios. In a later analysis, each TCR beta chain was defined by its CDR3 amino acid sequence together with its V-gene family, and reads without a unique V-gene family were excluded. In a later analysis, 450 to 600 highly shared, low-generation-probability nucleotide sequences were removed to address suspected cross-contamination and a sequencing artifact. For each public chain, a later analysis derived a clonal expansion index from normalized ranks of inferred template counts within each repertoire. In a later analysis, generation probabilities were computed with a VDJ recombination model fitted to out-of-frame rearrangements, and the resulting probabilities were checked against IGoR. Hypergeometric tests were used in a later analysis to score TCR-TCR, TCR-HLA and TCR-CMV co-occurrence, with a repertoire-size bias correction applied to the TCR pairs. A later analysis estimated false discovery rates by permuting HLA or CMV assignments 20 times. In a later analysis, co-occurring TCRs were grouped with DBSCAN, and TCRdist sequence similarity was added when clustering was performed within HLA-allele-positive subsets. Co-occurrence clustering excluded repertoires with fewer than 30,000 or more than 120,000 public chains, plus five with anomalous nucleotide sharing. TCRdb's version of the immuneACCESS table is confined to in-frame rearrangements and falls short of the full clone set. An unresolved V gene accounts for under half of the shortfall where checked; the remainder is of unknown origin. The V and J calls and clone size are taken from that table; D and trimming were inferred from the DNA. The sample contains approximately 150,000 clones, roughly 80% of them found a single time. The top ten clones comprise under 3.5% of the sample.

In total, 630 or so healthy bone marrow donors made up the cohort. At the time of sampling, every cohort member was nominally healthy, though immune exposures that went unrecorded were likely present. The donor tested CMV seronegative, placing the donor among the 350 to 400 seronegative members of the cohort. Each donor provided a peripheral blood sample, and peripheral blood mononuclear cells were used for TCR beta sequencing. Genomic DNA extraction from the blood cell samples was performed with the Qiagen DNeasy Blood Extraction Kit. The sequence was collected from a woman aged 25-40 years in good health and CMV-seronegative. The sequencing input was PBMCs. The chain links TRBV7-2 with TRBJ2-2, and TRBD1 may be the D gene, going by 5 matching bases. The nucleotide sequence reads TGTGCCAGCAGCCCGCAGGCAGGGTCGAACACCGGGGAGCTGTTTTTT. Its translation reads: CASSPQAGSNTGELFF.